These 30 T cell receptor beta chains were all obtained from the same sample, sequenced in a study of cytotoxic CD8 clonotypes in ibrutinib-treated CLL (dated by TCRdb to the early 2020s). The library relied on the immunoSEQ multiplex PCR assay. TCRdb mirrors the immuneACCESS table, restricted to in-frame sequences. Some clones are absent from its copies; in checked studies, under half trace to an unresolved V gene, and the reason for the others is unknown. The table for this sample lists some 120,000 clones; approximately 81% of them were counted only once. Jointly, the top ten make up about 3.5% of the sample. The time point label, read with the paper, signifies: roughly 2 years on ibrutinib. The input for sequencing was PBMCs, taken after 24 months of ibrutinib treatment. The receptors were sampled from a human donor with chronic lymphocytic leukemia.

This clone was seen more than once but under ten times. The chain carries TRBV19 and TRBJ2-7; 12 nucleotides line up with TRBD2. Germline V gene data show CDR1 as LNHDA and CDR2 as SQIVND (reference sequence). With V trimmed by 5 bases and J by 4 bases, 6 bases remained unmatched. The CDR3 spans 15 residues. The CDR3 reads CASSLTSGGPYEQYF. For the CDR3, the DNA is TGTGCCAGTAGTCTGACTAGCGGGGGTCCGTACGAGCAGTACTTC. Full variable domain (rest looked up from reference TRBV19 and TRBJ2-7): DGGITQSPKYLFRKEGQNVTLSCEQNLNHDAMYWYRQDPGQGLRLIYYSQIVNDFQKGDIAEGYSVSREKKESFPLTVTSAQKNPTAFYLCASSLTSGGPYEQYFGPGTRLTVT.

The chain has TRBV7-2 and TRBJ2-7; TRBD1 might be the D (7 bases). Germline loops: CDR1 SGHTA, CDR2 FQGNSA. V was trimmed by 5 bases and J by 7 bases, leaving 18 bases between them. The CDR3 loop spans 14 amino acids. The CDR3 spells CASSPEGGRGEQYF. Written as DNA, the CDR3 is TGTGCCAGCAGCCCAGAGGGGGGCAGGGGGGAGCAGTACTTC.

The chain recombines TRBV30 with TRBJ2-3; D call uncertain. The CDR3 consists of 15 residues. Germline V gene data show CDR1 as GTSNPN and CDR2 as SVGIG (reference sequence). The V gene lost 3 bases and the J gene lost 2 bases, with 15 bases spanning the gap. This CDR3 is CAWSLPMGPTDTQYF. CDR3 DNA: TGTGCCTGGAGCCTCCCCATGGGCCCCACAGATACGCAGTATTTT.

This clone was seen repeatedly, ten times or more. The rearrangement joins TRBV5-1 to TRBJ2-4; 8 nucleotides agree with TRBD2. The length of the CDR3 is 19 residues. The V and J ends lost 0 bases and 6 bases, in that order; junction bases with no gene match: 17. Germline CDR1 reads SGHRS; CDR2 reads YFSETQ. The CDR3 sequence is CASSLAASGPLSGGNIQYF. The CDR3 nucleotides read TGCGCCAGCAGCTTGGCGGCTAGCGGGCCCCTCTCGGGGGGAAACATTCAGTACTTC.

The chain recombines TRBV9 with TRBJ1-2; D remains unclear. This CDR3 comprises 16 residues. Looked up from germline, CDR1 is SGDLS and CDR2 is YYNGEE. Trimming shortened V by 4 bases and J by 1 base, and 17 bases separated the two germline ends. This chain's CDR3 is CASSSADGRLNYGYTF. The DNA for the CDR3 is TGTGCCAGCAGCTCTGCAGACGGCCGACTTAACTATGGCTACACCTTC.

The chain employs TRBV11-2 and TRBJ2-1; D may be TRBD1 (7 bases). Germline lookup yields CDR1 SGHAT and CDR2 FQNNGV. The CDR3 has 14 amino acids. The ends were cut back, 5 bases at V and 7 bases at J, with 15 bases in the middle. The CDR3 sequence: CASSLTTGRNEQFF. The CDR3 DNA reads TGTGCCAGCAGCCTAACGACAGGGAGGAATGAGCAGTTCTTC.

This chain links TRBV13 with TRBJ1-1; 10 bases fit TRBD1. The J segment lost 7 bases and the V segment lost 5 bases, leaving 4 bases of the junction unmatched. Germline-derived CDR1 and CDR2 are PRHDT and FYEKMQ (reference sequence). This CDR3 is 13 amino acids long. The CDR3 nucleotides read TGTGCCAGCAGCACGACAGGGGGCCTTGAAGCTTTCTTT. It specifies CASSTTGGLEAFF.

This chain uses TRBV5-6 with TRBJ1-2, with a tentative D call TRBD1 (5 bases). V was clipped by 2 bases and J by 7 bases, with 12 bases between them. Per the germline V gene, CDR1 is SGHDT and CDR2 is YYEEEE. The CDR3 is 13 residues long. As DNA, the CDR3 is TGTGCCAGCAGCTTTGGGTGGGACTCTGGCTACACCTTC. It specifies CASSFGWDSGYTF.

V gene TRBV13 combines with J gene TRBJ2-7; 12 bases map to TRBD1. Germline V gene data show CDR1 as PRHDT and CDR2 as FYEKMQ (reference sequence). Losses at the gene ends were 4 bases for V and 7 bases for J; bases not matched to a gene: 8. This CDR3 contains 15 residues. CDR3 protein: CASSSRDRGPGEQYF. For the CDR3, the DNA is TGTGCCAGCAGCTCTCGGGACAGGGGGCCTGGTGAGCAGTACTTC.

The rearrangement links TRBV7-9 to TRBJ2-3, with a weak D call TRBD2 (6 bases). Germline V gene lookup returns CDR1 SEHNR and CDR2 FQNEAQ (reference sequence). Deletions cut 3 bases from V and 1 base from J, with 11 bases between. The CDR3 sequence is 15 residues long. This CDR3 is CASSLVQRGTDTQYF. CDR3 coding DNA: TGTGCCAGCAGCTTGGTTCAGCGGGGCACAGATACGCAGTATTTT.

On this clone itself: Other DNA sequences within the sample encode an identical CDR3. CDR3 nucleotides: TGTGCCAGCAGCGGTGGCTGGCAAGAGACCCAGTACTTC. Its protein product is CASSGGWQETQYF. This chain links TRBV2 with TRBJ2-5; D not resolved. CDR1 is SNHLY, CDR2 FYNNEI, per germline. The CDR3 is 13 amino acids. V lost 6 bases to trimming and J lost 2 bases, with 10 bases between them.

The chain is built from TRBV19 and TRBJ1-3; TRBD1 matches at 7 bases. Germline-derived CDR1 and CDR2 are LNHDA and SQIVND (reference sequence). With 5 bases clipped from V and 4 bases from J, the junction kept 14 bases outside the gene matches. The CDR3 is made up of 17 amino acids. CDR3 nucleotide sequence: TGTGCCAGTAGTCGATTGGAGGGACAGCCGGGGGGAAACACCATATATTTT. It yields the protein CASSRLEGQPGGNTIYF.

The gene calls are TRBV19 and TRBJ2-6; D call uncertain. Trimming took 8 bases from V and 0 from J, leaving 11 bases between them. CDR1 LNHDA and CDR2 SQIVND come from the germline V gene (reference sequence). The CDR3 runs 15 residues. The chain's CDR3 is CASGPRVSGANVLTF. For the CDR3, the DNA is TGTGCCAGTGGGCCCCGGGTCTCTGGGGCCAACGTCCTGACTTTC.

The chain employs TRBV5-6 and TRBJ1-2; 10 nucleotides line up with TRBD1. The germline gives CDR1 SGHDT, CDR2 YYEEEE. V dropped 4 bases and J dropped 8; count of bases not matched to a gene: 14. The CDR3 has 16 residues. The CDR3 bases are TGTGCCAGCAGCCCTAAGATCGACAGGGGGCTCGTGGGCTACACCTTC. It translates to CASSPKIDRGLVGYTF.

The chain employs TRBV5-1 and TRBJ2-3; the match to TRBD2 covers 12 bases. CDR3 length: 15 amino acids. Germline values: CDR1 SGHRS, CDR2 YFSETQ. V gave up 5 bases and J gave up 2 bases; unmatched junction bases: 3. Here the CDR3 DNA reads TGCGCCAGCAGTAGACTAGCGGGGGACACAGATACGCAGTATTTT. This gives the protein CASSRLAGDTDTQYF.

The CDR3 is CASRPTVNAGNQPQHF. The CDR3 DNA follows: TGTGCCAGCAGACCGACAGTCAACGCGGGCAATCAGCCCCAGCATTTT. The rearrangement links TRBV6-6 to TRBJ1-5, with D perhaps matching TRBD1 (5 bases). This CDR3 spans 16 amino acids. Germline assignment: CDR1 MNHNY and CDR2 SVGAGI (reference sequence). The V end was cut by 6 bases, the J end by 2 bases, with 17 bases between.

V is TRBV2 and J is TRBJ2-7, with D perhaps matching TRBD2 (6 bases). Germline V gene data show CDR1 as SNHLY and CDR2 as FYNNEI. V gave up 6 bases and J gave up 0 bases, with 21 bases separating them. The CDR3 is 17 residues long. The CDR3 here is CASRNSMSGGSSYEQYF. In DNA form, the CDR3 reads TGTGCCAGCAGGAATTCCATGAGTGGAGGGAGCTCCTACGAGCAGTACTTC.

V gene TRBV19 combines with J gene TRBJ1-5, with D unresolved. Trimming took 3 bases from V and 7 from J, leaving 10 bases between them. The germline V gene encodes CDR1 LNHDA and CDR2 SQIVND (reference sequence). The CDR3 totals 13 residues. CDR3 nucleotides: TGTGCCAGTAGTATTGAGGGAAGGCAGCCCCAGCATTTT. Its protein is CASSIEGRQPQHF. The whole variable domain, filled in from reference TRBV19 and TRBJ1-5, reads DGGITQSPKYLFRKEGQNVTLSCEQNLNHDAMYWYRQDPGQGLRLIYYSQIVNDFQKGDIAEGYSVSREKKESFPLTVTSAQKNPTAFYLCASSIEGRQPQHFGDGTRLSIL.

The chain links TRBV30 to TRBJ1-5, with 7 bases matching TRBD1. The V segment lost 2 bases and the J segment 7 bases; nucleotides outside the gene matches: 5. CDR1 is GTSNPN and CDR2 is SVGIG in the germline V gene (reference sequence). The CDR3 covers 13 residues. CDR3 in amino acids: CAWSSGTEQPQHF. The CDR3 coding sequence is TGTGCCTGGAGTAGTGGGACAGAACAGCCCCAGCATTTT.

The chain recombines TRBV7-9 with TRBJ1-2; D unresolved. Trimming shortened V by 1 base and J by 0 bases, and 6 bases separated the two germline ends. This CDR3 has 14 amino acids. Germline CDR1 is SEHNR and CDR2 is FQNEAQ (reference sequence). CDR3 in amino acids: CASSLESANYGYTF. CDR3 in DNA: TGTGCCAGCAGCTTAGAATCCGCTAACTATGGCTACACCTTC.

V gene TRBV5-4 combines with J gene TRBJ2-1; 11 bases are shared with TRBD2. Germline V gene data show CDR1 as SGHNT and CDR2 as YYREEE (reference sequence). The CDR3 has 15 residues. The J segment lost 0 bases and the V segment lost 5 bases, leaving 1 base of the junction unmatched. In DNA form, the CDR3 reads TGTGCCAGCAGACTAGCGGGGGTCTCCTACAATGAGCAGTTCTTC. It translates to CASRLAGVSYNEQFF.

The chain employs TRBV15 and TRBJ1-3; 8 bases map to TRBD1. Germline loops: CDR1 LNHNV, CDR2 YYDKDF (reference sequence). The V and J ends lost 0 bases and 3 bases, in that order; junction bases with no gene match: 4. The CDR3 loop spans 16 amino acids. DNA for the CDR3: TGTGCCACCAGCAGAGATAGGACAGGGTATGGAAACACCATATATTTT. Amino acid sequence: CATSRDRTGYGNTIYF.

The chain links TRBV4-3 to TRBJ1-1, with D unresolved. Germline values: CDR1 LGHNA, CDR2 YSLEER. The CDR3 is 15 amino acids. Trimming stripped 0 bases from V and 1 base from J, with 9 bases between. CDR3 bases: TGCGCCAGCAGCCAAGATTTGACGGAGAACACTGAAGCTTTCTTT. Its translation is CASSQDLTENTEAFF.

The V and J genes are TRBV19 and TRBJ2-7; D is perhaps TRBD1 or TRBD2 (5 bases each). Trimming pared 2 bases from V and 0 bases from J, leaving 8 bases between. There are 14 residues in the CDR3. Germline lookup yields CDR1 LNHDA and CDR2 SQIVND (reference sequence). The CDR3 spells CASSIRDGSYEQYF. CDR3 sequence (DNA): TGTGCCAGTAGTATACGGGACGGCTCCTACGAGCAGTACTTC.

J is TRBJ2-5 and V is TRBV10-3; possibly TRBD1 for D (6 bases). The CDR3 spans 12 residues. In germline, CDR1 is ENHRY, CDR2 SYGVKD. Trimming took 3 bases from V and 5 from J, leaving 7 bases between them. This chain's CDR3 is CAISDTGETQYF. CDR3 nucleotides: TGTGCCATCAGTGACACAGGGGAGACCCAGTACTTC.

The CDR3 loop is CASSLDVGQNNEQFF. The CDR3 DNA reads as TGTGCCAGCAGCTTAGATGTTGGGCAGAACAATGAGCAGTTCTTC. The chain joins TRBV11-2 to TRBJ2-1; D is undetermined. This CDR3 region has 15 residues. V was clipped by 0 bases and J by 5 bases, with 11 bases between them. The germline V gene encodes CDR1 SGHAT and CDR2 FQNNGV.

The chain carries TRBV7-9 and TRBJ2-2; D is possibly TRBD1 (5 bases). The CDR3 has 16 residues. The germline V and J ends were trimmed by 5 bases and 6 bases, with 19 bases remaining between them. Germline CDR1 SEHNR, CDR2 FQNEAQ (reference sequence). CDR3 sequence (DNA): TGTGCCAGCAGCCCCCGGACAAATCCCCTACCCGGGGAGCTGTTTTTT. Residues: CASSPRTNPLPGELFF.

The chain joins TRBV9 to TRBJ2-1; either TRBD1 or TRBD2 may supply D (6 bases each). Germline CDR1 is SGDLS and CDR2 is YYNGEE. CDR3 length: 15 residues. The V and J ends lost 3 bases and 11 bases respectively, with 21 bases between them. In nucleotides, the CDR3 is TGTGCCAGCAGCGGAGGACGGGGGCGCGATTACAAGCAGTTCTTC. Its translation: CASSGGRGRDYKQFF. Complete variable domain (other parts from reference TRBV9 and TRBJ2-1): DSGVTQTPKHLITATGQRVTLRCSPRSGDLSVYWYQQSLDQGLQFLIQYYNGEERAKGNILERFSAQQFPDLHSELNLSSLELGDSALYFCASSGGRGRDYKQFFGPGTRLTVL.

The chain links TRBV6-5 to TRBJ2-7; no reliable D call. CDR3 length: 11 residues. Germline values: CDR1 MNHEY, CDR2 SVGAGI. V was shortened by 6 bases and J by 4 bases, with 7 bases between the two germline ends. The CDR3 DNA sequence: TGTGCCAGCAGGGAAGAGTACGAGCAGTACTTC. It codes for CASREEYEQYF.

The table lists this clone with a few counts. This chain uses TRBV5-1 with TRBJ1-5, with D unresolved. The germline V gene encodes CDR1 SGHRS and CDR2 YFSETQ. The length of the CDR3 is 13 residues. V dropped 2 bases and J dropped 5 bases, with 8 bases sitting between them. Here the CDR3 reads CASSFLPDQPQHF. The CDR3 nucleotides read TGCGCCAGCAGCTTCCTCCCGGATCAGCCCCAGCATTTT.